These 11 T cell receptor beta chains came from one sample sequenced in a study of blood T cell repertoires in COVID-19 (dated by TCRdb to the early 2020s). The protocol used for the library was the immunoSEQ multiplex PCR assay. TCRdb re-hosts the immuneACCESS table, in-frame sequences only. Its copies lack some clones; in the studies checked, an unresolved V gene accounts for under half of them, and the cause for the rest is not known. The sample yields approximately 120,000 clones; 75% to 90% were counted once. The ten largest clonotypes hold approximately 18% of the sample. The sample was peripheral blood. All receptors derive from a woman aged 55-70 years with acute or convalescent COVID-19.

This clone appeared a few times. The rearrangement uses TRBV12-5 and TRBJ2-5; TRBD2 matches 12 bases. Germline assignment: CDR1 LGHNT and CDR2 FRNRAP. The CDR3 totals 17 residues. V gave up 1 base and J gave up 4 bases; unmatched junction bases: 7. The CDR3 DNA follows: TGTGCTAGTGGTTTGGCCTCTAGCGGGAGGGCCACAGAGACCCAGTACTTC. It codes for CASGLASSGRATETQYF.

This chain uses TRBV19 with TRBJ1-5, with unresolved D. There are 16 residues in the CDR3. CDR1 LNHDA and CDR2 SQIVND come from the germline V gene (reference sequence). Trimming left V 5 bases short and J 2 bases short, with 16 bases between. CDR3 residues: CASSPTPGGRNQPQHF. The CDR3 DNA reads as TGTGCCAGTAGTCCCACCCCCGGAGGTCGCAATCAGCCCCAGCATTTT.

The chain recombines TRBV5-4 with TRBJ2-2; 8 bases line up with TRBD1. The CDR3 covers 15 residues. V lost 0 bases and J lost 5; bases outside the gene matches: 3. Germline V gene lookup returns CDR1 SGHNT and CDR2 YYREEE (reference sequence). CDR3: CASSLGRGLTGELFF. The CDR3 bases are TGTGCCAGCAGCTTGGGCAGGGGGCTTACCGGGGAGCTGTTTTTT.

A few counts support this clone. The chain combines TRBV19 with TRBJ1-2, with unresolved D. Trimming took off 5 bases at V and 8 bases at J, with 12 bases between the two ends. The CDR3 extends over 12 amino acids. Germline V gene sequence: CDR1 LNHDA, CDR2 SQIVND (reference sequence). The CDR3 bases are TGTGCCAGTAGTCTCAGACTCGGGGGCTACACCTTC. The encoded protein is CASSLRLGGYTF.

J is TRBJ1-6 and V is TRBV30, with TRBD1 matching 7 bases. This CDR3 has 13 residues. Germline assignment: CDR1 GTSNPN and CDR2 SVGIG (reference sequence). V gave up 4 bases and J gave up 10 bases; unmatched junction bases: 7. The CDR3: CAWNDRVRSPLHF. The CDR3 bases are TGTGCCTGGAATGACAGGGTGCGATCACCCCTCCACTTT.

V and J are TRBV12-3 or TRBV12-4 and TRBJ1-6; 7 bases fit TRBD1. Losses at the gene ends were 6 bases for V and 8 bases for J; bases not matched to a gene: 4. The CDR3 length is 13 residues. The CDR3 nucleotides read TGTGCCAGCAGGCTTACAGGGGATTCACCCCTCCACTTT. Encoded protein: CASRLTGDSPLHF.

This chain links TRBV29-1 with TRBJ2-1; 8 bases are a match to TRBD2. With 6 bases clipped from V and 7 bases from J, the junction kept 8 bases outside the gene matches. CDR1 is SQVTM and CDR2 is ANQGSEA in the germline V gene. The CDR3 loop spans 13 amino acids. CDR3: CSVGTRGGNEQFF. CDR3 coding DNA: TGCAGCGTGGGGACTAGAGGGGGGAATGAGCAGTTCTTC.

This CDR3 is CASSFSGEFYNEQFF. The CDR3 region has the DNA TGTGCCAGCAGTTTTAGCGGAGAATTTTACAATGAGCAGTTCTTC. This rearrangement joins TRBV9 to TRBJ2-1; D is possibly TRBD2 (6 bases). Germline CDR1 reads SGDLS; CDR2 reads YYNGEE. The V and J ends lost 5 bases and 4 bases respectively, with 16 bases between them. The CDR3 covers 15 residues.

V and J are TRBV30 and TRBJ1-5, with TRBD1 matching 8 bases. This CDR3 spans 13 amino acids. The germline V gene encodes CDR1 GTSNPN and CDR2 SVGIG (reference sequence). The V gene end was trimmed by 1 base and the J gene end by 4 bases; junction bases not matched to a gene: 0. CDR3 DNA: TGTGCCTGGAGTGGACAGGGGAATCAGCCCCAGCATTTT. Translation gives CAWSGQGNQPQHF.

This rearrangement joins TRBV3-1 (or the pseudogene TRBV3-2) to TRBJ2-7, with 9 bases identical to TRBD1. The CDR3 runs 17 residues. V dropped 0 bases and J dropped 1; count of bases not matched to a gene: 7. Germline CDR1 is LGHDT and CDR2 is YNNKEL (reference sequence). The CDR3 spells CASSQDPTGTGSYEQYF. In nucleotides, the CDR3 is TGTGCCAGCAGCCAAGATCCTACCGGGACAGGGTCCTACGAGCAGTACTTC.

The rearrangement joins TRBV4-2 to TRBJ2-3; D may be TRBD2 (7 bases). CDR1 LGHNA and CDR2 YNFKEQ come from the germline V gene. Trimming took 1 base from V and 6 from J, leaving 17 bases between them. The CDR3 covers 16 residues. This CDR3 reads CASSQGGGAGGDTQYF. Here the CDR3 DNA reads TGTGCCAGCAGCCAAGGGGGGGGCGCCGGTGGTGATACGCAGTATTTT.